This TCR beta chain was documented in a study of T cells after yellow fever vaccination. It was through 5'RACE template switching that TCR cDNA was made, with a universal primer site and UMIs added. One entry per CDR3 protein, called by TCRdb with MiXCR from the 5' RACE reads. Of approximately 150,000 distinct CDR3 sequences in the sample, roughly 9% are singletons; the top ten hold roughly 33%. Germline CDR1 and CDR2: MNHEY and SMNVEV (reference sequence). V was pared by 2 bases and J by 5 bases, with 3 bases of the junction left unmatched. The CDR3 is 15 amino acids. V is TRBV27 and J is TRBJ2-5; 12 bases are shared with TRBD1. The clonotype was recovered from a man in his late teens or twenties who received the YFV17D yellow fever vaccine. The sample was CD8+ T cells sorted from PBMCs, taken 45 days after the yellow fever booster vaccination. CDR3 protein: CASSLGTGGMETQYF. CDR3 nucleotides: TGTGCCAGCAGTTTAGGGACAGGGGGCATGGAGACCCAGTACTTC.